This TCR beta chain is drawn from a study of T-cell memory formation after mild COVID-19. Whole-study findings and limits: CD4+ bias marked clones expanding day 15 to 37, unlike balanced contracting clones.

In regard to this clonotype: Its cognate antigen is unknown.

TCRdb ran MiXCR on the 5' RACE reads and lists one entry per CDR3 protein. The repertoire holds a few hundred thousand distinct CDR3 sequences, with 20% to 25% as singletons. The V gene lost 0 bases and the J gene lost 7 bases, with 15 bases spanning the gap. This CDR3 is 15 amino acids long. The origin of this receptor is a man between 18 and 29 years old who had mild COVID-19 (a few samples of this study predate the infection). Cell type and time point are not known. Sample: PBMCs or a T cell subset sorted from them (not recorded which). V and J are TRBV12-3 or TRBV12-4 and TRBJ2-5, with D unclear. The CDR3 here is CASSLAVRSGGTQYF. In nucleotides, the CDR3 is TGTGCCAGCAGTTTAGCGGTCCGGTCGGGTGGGACCCAGTACTTC.